The T cell receptor beta chain under discussion was sequenced for a study of control samples from healthy donors and cancer patients. With 3 bases removed from V and 4 bases from J, the gap between germline ends came to 12 bases. The CDR3 is made up of 14 amino acids. Germline CDR1 reads KGHSH; CDR2 reads LQKENI. The repertoire was sequenced with immunoSEQ multiplex PCR; TCRdb's copy has only in-frame clones and lacks some. This sample carries around 80,000 clones, 91% of them seen once, and the ten largest clones take 17%. The receptor was isolated from a man in his fifties in good health. The V call is TRBV18, the J call TRBJ1-1; D possibly corresponds to TRBD1 (5 bases). Material for sequencing was blood. The CDR3 loop is CASSPQGEGTEAFF. The CDR3 DNA sequence: TGTGCCAGCTCACCCCAGGGAGAGGGCACTGAAGCTTTCTTT.